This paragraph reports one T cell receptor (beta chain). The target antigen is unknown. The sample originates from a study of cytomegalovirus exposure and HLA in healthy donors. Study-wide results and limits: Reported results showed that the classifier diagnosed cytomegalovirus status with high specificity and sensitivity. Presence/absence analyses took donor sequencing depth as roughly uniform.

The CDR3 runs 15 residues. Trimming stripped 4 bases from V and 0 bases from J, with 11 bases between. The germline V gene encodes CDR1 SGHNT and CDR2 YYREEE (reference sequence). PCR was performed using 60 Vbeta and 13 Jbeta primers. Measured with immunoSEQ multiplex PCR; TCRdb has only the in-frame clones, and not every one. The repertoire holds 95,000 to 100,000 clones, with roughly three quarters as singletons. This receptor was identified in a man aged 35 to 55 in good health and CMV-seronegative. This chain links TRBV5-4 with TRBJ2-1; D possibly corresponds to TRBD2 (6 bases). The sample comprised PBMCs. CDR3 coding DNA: TGTGCCAGCAGCCCCGAGCGGGTCTCCTACAATGAGCAGTTCTTC. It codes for CASSPERVSYNEQFF. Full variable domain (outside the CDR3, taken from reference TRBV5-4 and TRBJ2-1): ETGVTQSPTHLIKTRGQQVTLRCSSQSGHNTVSWYQQALGQGPQFIFQYYREEENGRGNFPPRFSGLQFPNYSSELNVNALELDDSALYLCASSPERVSYNEQFFGPGTRLTVL.